A single sample is the source of the 30 T cell receptor beta chains below, sequenced in a study of T-cell reconstitution after alpha-beta-depleted transplantation in children. TCRbeta library preparation incorporated unique molecular identifiers. Using its own MiXCR run on the PCR reads, TCRdb lists one record per CDR3 protein. The data contain 600,000 or so distinct CDR3 sequences, under 30% of them singletons. Sequenced here: PBMCs, mostly from graft donor cells, sampled 360 days after TCRalphabeta/CD19-depleted stem cell transplant. These receptors all come from a boy under two years old who had a stem cell transplant for acute myeloid leukemia, so the T cells may come from the graft donor.

The chain has TRBV5-1 and TRBJ1-2, with D unclear. Looked up from germline, CDR1 is SGHRS and CDR2 is YFSETQ. V was pared by 4 bases and J by 4 bases, with 17 bases between. The CDR3 loop spans 15 amino acids. CDR3 region: CASSPAQTQAYGYTF. DNA for the CDR3: TGCGCCAGCAGCCCAGCACAGACGCAGGCCTATGGCTACACCTTC.

The rearrangement uses TRBV24-1 and TRBJ1-2; no firm D call. From germline, CDR1 is KGHDR and CDR2 SFDVKD. Trimming cost V 4 bases and J 6 bases, with 11 bases left between them. CDR3 length: 13 residues. The CDR3 region has the DNA TGTGCCACCAGTGACGCCAGGAACCATGGCTACACCTTC. It specifies CATSDARNHGYTF.

This clonotype was counted ten times or more. This chain connects TRBV4-3 to TRBJ2-1; TRBD2 aligns across 11 bases. Germline lookup yields CDR1 LGHNA and CDR2 YSLEER. The CDR3 is 16 residues long. V dropped 5 bases and J dropped 4; count of bases not matched to a gene: 7. CDR3 sequence reads: CASSAFSGGAYNEQFF. The CDR3 bases are TGCGCCAGCAGCGCCTTTAGCGGGGGGGCGTACAATGAGCAGTTCTTC.

This clonotype was detected only a few times. The chain carries TRBV6-5 and TRBJ2-1, with 7 positions matching TRBD1. Per germline, CDR1 MNHEY and CDR2 SVGAGI. The CDR3 extends over 16 amino acids. V lost 9 bases, J lost 12 bases, and 23 bases stayed unmatched. CDR3 residues: CASRVHGTAYNEWQFF. As DNA, the CDR3 is TGTGCCAGTAGGGTTCACGGGACAGCTTACAATGAGTGGCAGTTCTTC.

V usage is TRBV29-1 and J usage is TRBJ2-1; weak D call: TRBD2 (7 bases). V shed 3 bases and J shed 8 bases, with 11 bases lying between them. The CDR3 has 12 residues. CDR1 SQVTM and CDR2 ANQGSEA come from the germline V gene. The CDR3 sequence is CSVDWGGHEQFF. The CDR3 DNA is TGCAGCGTTGACTGGGGGGGCCATGAGCAGTTCTTC.

The chain has TRBV6-1 and TRBJ2-7; no definite D call. CDR3 length: 9 amino acids. CDR1 and CDR2 (germline): MNHNS, SASEGT. The CDR3 DNA reads as TGTGCGGCCTCCTACGAGCAGTACTTC. Its protein product is CAASYEQYF.

V and J are TRBV7-6 and TRBJ2-4; D is possibly TRBD1 or TRBD2 (5 bases each). This CDR3 contains 13 residues. Trimming took off 5 bases at V and 9 bases at J, with 14 bases between the two ends. CDR1 SGHVS and CDR2 FNYEAQ come from the germline V gene. CDR3 coding DNA: TGTGCCAGCAGCAAAAAATCAGGGAGCATTCAGTACTTC. Amino acids: CASSKKSGSIQYF.

This clonotype appeared many times. This chain joins TRBV28 and TRBJ2-4; TRBD2 aligns across 9 bases. CDR1 and CDR2 (germline): MDHEN, SYDVKM. Trimming at V came to 1 base and at J to 8 bases, leaving 3 bases not matched to a gene. The CDR3 runs to 14 residues. CDR3 nucleotide sequence: TGTGCCAGCAGTTTATCCGCTAGCGGGGACATTCAGTACTTC. This encodes CASSLSASGDIQYF.

In this sample, this clonotype turned up a few times. The genes are TRBV30 and TRBJ2-7; TRBD2 matches at 13 bases. Germline CDR1 is GTSNPN and CDR2 is SVGIG (reference sequence). The J segment lost 7 bases and the V segment lost 2 bases, leaving 8 bases of the junction unmatched. This CDR3 is 15 amino acids long. This CDR3 is CAWSPPGLAGEEQYF. CDR3 DNA: TGTGCCTGGAGTCCTCCAGGACTAGCGGGGGAGGAGCAGTACTTC.

In its sample, this clonotype was seen many times. The chain recombines TRBV6-1 with TRBJ1-1, with 8 nucleotides matching TRBD1. Germline V lookup: CDR1 MNHNS, CDR2 SASEGT. Trimming took 8 bases from V and 3 from J; bases not matched to a gene: 5. The length of the CDR3 is 13 residues. The CDR3 DNA reads TGTGCCAGCTCTCAGGGGGCCCACACTGAAGCTTTCTTT. This translates into CASSQGAHTEAFF.

Ten or more counts support this clonotype. This chain links TRBV30 with TRBJ2-4, with D possibly TRBD1 on 6 matching bases. The germline gives CDR1 GTSNPN, CDR2 SVGIG (reference sequence). The germline V and J ends were trimmed by 1 base and 12 bases, with 7 bases remaining between them. The CDR3 consists of 10 residues. The CDR3 DNA sequence: TGTGCCTGGAGTGGGACAGCTCAGTACTTC. It encodes CAWSGTAQYF.

The chain links TRBV5-6 to TRBJ2-7; 11 bases map to TRBD2. V lost 2 bases to trimming and J lost 4 bases; unmatched junction nucleotides: 5. The germline CDR1 and CDR2 sequences are SGHDT and YYEEEE. This CDR3 is 15 amino acids long. The CDR3 is CASSFGLAGGYEQYV. DNA of the CDR3: TGTGCCAGCAGCTTCGGGCTAGCGGGGGGTTACGAGCAGTACGTC.

The rearrangement links TRBV29-1 to TRBJ1-2; no clear D. Deletions cut 6 bases from V and 2 bases from J, with 7 bases between. CDR1 and CDR2 (germline): SQVTM, ANQGSEA. CDR3 length: 11 residues. The CDR3 protein is CSVRGNYGYTF. The CDR3 region has the DNA TGCAGCGTGAGAGGGAACTATGGCTACACCTTC.

The chain has TRBV20-1 and TRBJ2-1; TRBD2 agrees at 10 bases. Germline loops: CDR1 DFQATT, CDR2 SNEGSKA (reference sequence). J was trimmed by 2 bases and V by 4 bases; bases with no gene match: 14. CDR3 length equals 18 residues. The CDR3: CSAMGRAGGLPTYNEQFF. CDR3 sequence (DNA): TGCAGTGCTATGGGTCGAGCGGGGGGGCTCCCTACCTACAATGAGCAGTTCTTC.

This chain connects TRBV10-3 to TRBJ2-5; tentatively, D is TRBD1 (6 bases). Germline lookup yields CDR1 ENHRY and CDR2 SYGVKD. Trimming took off 2 bases at V and 1 base at J, with 11 bases between the two ends. The CDR3 spans 15 residues. Here the CDR3 reads CAISEGQSLQETQYF. The CDR3 DNA reads TGTGCCATCAGTGAGGGACAGTCTCTCCAAGAGACCCAGTACTTC.

This clonotype was seen repeatedly, ten times or more. The rearrangement links TRBV7-2 to TRBJ2-1, with 11 nucleotides matching TRBD2. J was trimmed by 6 bases and V by 6 bases; bases with no gene match: 4. Germline loops: CDR1 SGHTA, CDR2 FQGNSA. CDR3 length: 14 residues. The CDR3: CASSRLAGFNEQFF. CDR3 sequence (DNA): TGTGCCAGCAGTAGACTAGCGGGGTTCAATGAGCAGTTCTTC.

The chain employs TRBV12-3 or TRBV12-4 and TRBJ2-5; D unclear. The CDR3 consists of 15 residues. V shed 2 bases and J shed 1 base, with 11 bases lying between them. The CDR3 is CASSLSLTVQETQYF. The CDR3 bases are TGTGCCAGCAGTTTATCGCTAACAGTCCAAGAGACCCAGTACTTC.

The table lists this clonotype with many counts. The V call is TRBV20-1, the J call TRBJ2-1, with 12 bases that match TRBD2. There are 14 residues in the CDR3. Unmatched junction bases numbered 0, after V lost 2 bases and J lost 4 bases. Germline values: CDR1 DFQATT, CDR2 SNEGSKA (reference sequence). CDR3 region: CSARLAGGYNEQFF. The CDR3 region has the DNA TGCAGTGCTAGACTAGCGGGGGGGTACAATGAGCAGTTCTTC.

There are many counts of this clonotype. This chain uses TRBV18 with TRBJ2-1, with a tentative D call TRBD1 (5 bases). V shed 1 base and J shed 1 base, with 11 bases lying between them. There are 16 residues in the CDR3. Germline CDR1 KGHSH, CDR2 LQKENI. The CDR3 spells CASSPRAGPSYNEQFF. CDR3 nucleotide sequence: TGTGCCAGCTCACCACGAGCAGGGCCATCCTACAATGAGCAGTTCTTC.

The chain couples TRBV11-2 to TRBJ2-2, with TRBD1 as a possible D gene (5 bases). Trimming left V 4 bases short and J 3 bases short, with 12 bases between. The CDR3 is 15 residues long. Germline V gene lookup returns CDR1 SGHAT and CDR2 FQNNGV. CDR3 loop: CASSSRAGHTGELFF. In nucleotides, the CDR3 is TGTGCCAGCAGCTCCCGGGCAGGGCACACCGGGGAGCTGTTTTTT.

The chain joins TRBV5-1 to TRBJ2-2; 8 nucleotides agree with TRBD1. The CDR3 covers 16 residues. Germline CDR1 and CDR2: SGHRS and YFSETQ. Germline trimming cut 2 bases from V and 0 bases from J; bases unmatched to any gene: 3. The CDR3 nucleotides are TGCGCCAGCAGCTTCGGACAGGGCGCGAACACCGGGGAGCTGTTTTTT. It translates to CASSFGQGANTGELFF.

This clonotype showed up many times. V and J are TRBV11-2 and TRBJ2-5; no clear D gene. The CDR3 has 13 amino acids. The V end was cut by 2 bases, the J end by 5 bases, with 9 bases between. Per germline, CDR1 SGHAT and CDR2 FQNNGV. For the CDR3, the DNA is TGTGCCAGCAGCTTAAGGAAGTTGGAGACCCAGTACTTC. The encoded protein is CASSLRKLETQYF.

The rearrangement uses TRBV7-9 and TRBJ2-1, with 9 nucleotides matching TRBD2. From germline, CDR1 is SEHNR and CDR2 FQNEAQ (reference sequence). CDR3 length equals 15 residues. Trimming at V came to 6 bases and at J to 3 bases, leaving 6 bases not matched to a gene. The CDR3 loop reads CASSSTSGDYNEQFF. The DNA for the CDR3 is TGTGCCAGCAGTTCGACTAGCGGAGACTACAATGAGCAGTTCTTC.

The table lists this clonotype with many counts. The chain is built from TRBV29-1 and TRBJ2-3; no clear D. CDR1 is SQVTM, CDR2 ANQGSEA, per germline. V was trimmed by 4 bases and J by 0 bases, leaving 11 bases between them. The CDR3 totals 14 residues. CDR3 sequence: CSVAGQPSTDTQYF. In DNA, the CDR3 is TGCAGCGTTGCTGGGCAGCCTAGCACAGATACGCAGTATTTT.

V gene TRBV15 combines with J gene TRBJ2-3; no clear D. The CDR3 is made up of 14 amino acids. Germline CDR1 and CDR2: LNHNV and YYDKDF (reference sequence). The V end was cut by 3 bases, the J end by 2 bases, with 9 bases between. The CDR3 sequence is CATSSVSPTDTQYF. The CDR3, as DNA: TGTGCCACCAGCAGCGTTTCGCCCACAGATACGCAGTATTTT.

The rearrangement uses TRBV6-1 and TRBJ1-6; a possible D gene is TRBD1 (6 bases). This CDR3 region has 16 residues. CDR1 is MNHNS and CDR2 is SASEGT in the germline V gene. V was shortened by 10 bases and J by 2 bases, with 18 bases between the two germline ends. In nucleotides, the CDR3 is TGTGCCACCTCTACTATGGACAGACCCTATAATTCACCCCTCCACTTT. It yields the protein CATSTMDRPYNSPLHF.

This clonotype was detected only a few times. The chain links TRBV7-2 to TRBJ2-1; TRBD2 matches 12 bases. The V gene end was trimmed by 2 bases and the J gene end by 2 bases; junction bases not matched to a gene: 4. In germline, CDR1 is SGHTA, CDR2 FQGNSA. The length of the CDR3 is 17 residues. CDR3 region: CASSLTLAGGTYNEQFF. CDR3 DNA: TGTGCCAGCAGCTTAACACTAGCGGGGGGCACCTACAATGAGCAGTTCTTC.

The V call is TRBV6-1, the J call TRBJ1-2, with TRBD1 as a possible D gene (5 bases). The V gene's germline CDR1 is MNHNS and CDR2 SASEGT. V was trimmed by 2 bases and J by 2 bases, leaving 15 bases between them. The CDR3 has 16 residues. The CDR3, as DNA: TGTGCCAGCAGTGAACTAATCGTGACAGCAAACTATGGCTACACCTTC. Protein: CASSELIVTANYGYTF.

V is TRBV4-3 and J is TRBJ2-1; perhaps D is TRBD1 or TRBD2 (5 bases each). The germline V and J ends were trimmed by 6 bases and 7 bases, with 19 bases remaining between them. The CDR3 is 15 residues long. Per the germline V gene, CDR1 is LGHNA and CDR2 is YSLEER. The CDR3 coding sequence is TGCGCCAGCAGTCCGGGCACCGGGACCGCAAATGAGCAGTTCTTC. Encoded protein: CASSPGTGTANEQFF.

This clonotype was recorded many times. The rearrangement uses TRBV28 and TRBJ2-5; no reliable D call. CDR1 is MDHEN, CDR2 SYDVKM, per germline. Trimming pared 3 bases from V and 4 bases from J, leaving 9 bases between. The CDR3 runs to 13 residues. The CDR3 loop reads CASSLGGIETQYF. Written as DNA, the CDR3 is TGTGCCAGCAGTTTGGGCGGAATAGAGACCCAGTACTTC. Combining the CDR3 with reference TRBV28 and TRBJ2-5 gives the whole variable domain DVKVTQSSRYLVKRTGEKVFLECVQDMDHENMFWYRQDPGLGLRLIYFSYDVKMKEKGDIPEGYSVSREKKERFSLILESASTNQTSMYLCASSLGGIETQYFGPGTRLLVL.